The 15 T cell receptor beta chains below were found in one sample sequenced in a study of Graves' ophthalmopathy and Graves' hyperthyroidism listed by TCRdb under 2018. Sequencing used an Illumina HiSeq 2000. For repertoire sequencing, the TCR beta CDR3 regions were amplified from RNA transcripts. HTBI primers and the Qiagen OneStep RT-PCR kit were used in a first-round RT-PCR, which was followed by a second-round multiplex PCR, size selection and purification. In-frame beta chains were kept once TCRdb had trimmed the public reads at Q25 with fastp and called clones with MiXCR. Entries are consolidated by CDR3 protein sequence, retaining the most common genes and DNA. Counted in this sample were roughly 700,000 distinct CDR3 sequences; 35% to 50% of them appeared once. In total, the top ten clones hold about 40% of the sample. Sequenced: peripheral blood. The receptors derive from an adult man with Graves' ophthalmopathy.

Of note for this clonotype: Without the conserved terminal phenylalanine or tryptophan, this CDR3 likely stems from a read error. No DNA is shown, since the ends of the CDR3 on it are uncertain; the CDR3 is the one TCRdb lists. J is TRBJ1-4 and V is TRBV29-1. Including both end residues, the CDR3 is 8 amino acids long. Germline V gives CDR1 SQVTM, CDR2 ANQGSEA. This CDR3 is CSGKGQDY.

This clonotype occurred many times. The rearrangement joins TRBV11-2 to TRBJ1-1; D call uncertain. V was pared by 1 base and J by 5 bases, with 5 bases between. This CDR3 is built from 12 residues. CDR1 SGHAT and CDR2 FQNNGV come from the germline V gene. As DNA, the CDR3 is TGTGCCAGCAGCTTAGGAGTGACTGAAGCTTTCTTT. It is translated as CASSLGVTEAFF.

In its sample, this clonotype was seen once. The CDR3 does not close with the conserved phenylalanine or tryptophan, likely indicating a read error. The chain combines TRBV5-1 with TRBJ2-7; TRBD2 matches at 7 bases. The CDR3 is 15 amino acids. Germline CDR1 is SGHRS and CDR2 is YFSETQ. Losses at the gene ends were 0 bases for V and 4 bases for J; bases not matched to a gene: 7. DNA for the CDR3: TGCGCCAGCAGCTTGGGGCAGGGACTATTATACGAGCAGTACCTC. Protein sequence: CASSLGQGLLYEQYL.

This clonotype was counted at least ten times. V gene TRBV29-1 combines with J gene TRBJ1-1; 8 bases align to TRBD1. CDR1 and CDR2 (germline): SQVTM, ANQGSEA. There are 14 residues in the CDR3. V shed 3 bases, J shed 11 bases, and the junction held 14 bases outside the gene matches. CDR3 nucleotide sequence: TGCAGCGTTGAGGGCCCAGGGGGCTCATCACAGGCTTTCTTT. It specifies CSVEGPGGSSQAFF.

This chain uses TRBV30 with TRBJ1-1; D is unclear. The germline V gene encodes CDR1 GTSNPN and CDR2 SVGIG (reference sequence). V was shortened by 3 bases and J by 0 bases, with 8 bases between the two germline ends. The CDR3 contains 13 residues. The CDR3 spells CAWRVRVNTEAFF. The CDR3 DNA reads as TGTGCCTGGAGGGTTAGGGTGAACACTGAAGCTTTCTTT.

This clonotype appeared many times. This chain links TRBV29-1 with TRBJ2-5, with D tentatively TRBD1 (6 bases). This CDR3 is built from 11 residues. Trimming pared 4 bases from V and 4 bases from J, leaving 7 bases between. Germline CDR1 SQVTM, CDR2 ANQGSEA. DNA of the CDR3: TGCAGCGTTGTGACAGGAGAGACCCAGTACTTC. Translated: CSVVTGETQYF.

Ten or more counts support this clonotype. The V gene is TRBV14, the J gene TRBJ1-1; D not certain. This CDR3 comprises 13 residues. V was shortened by 1 base and J by 1 base, with 4 bases between the two germline ends. Germline-derived CDR1 and CDR2 are SGHDN and FVKESK. The CDR3 region has the DNA TGTGCCAGCAGCCAAGTACGGAACACTGAAGCTTTCTTT. Translating it yields CASSQVRNTEAFF. Complete variable domain (other parts from reference TRBV14 and TRBJ1-1): EAGVTQFPSHSVIEKGQTVTLRCDPISGHDNLYWYRRVMGKEIKFLLHFVKESKQDESGMPNNRFLAERTGGTYSTLKVQPAELEDSGVYFCASSQVRNTEAFFGQGTRLTVV.

Many counts were recorded for this clonotype. The chain links TRBV7-9 to TRBJ1-3; D gene unclear. Trimming shortened V by 2 bases and J by 0 bases, and 8 bases separated the two germline ends. From germline, CDR1 is SEHNR and CDR2 FQNEAQ (reference sequence). This CDR3 region has 15 residues. As DNA, the CDR3 is TGTGCCAGCAGCTTATCATGGAGCTCTGGAAACACCATATATTTT. Its protein product is CASSLSWSSGNTIYF.

This chain joins TRBV20-1 and TRBJ1-2; D gene unclear. Germline assignment: CDR1 DFQATT and CDR2 SNEGSKA (reference sequence). V lost 2 bases, J lost 8 bases, and 18 bases lay in between. This CDR3 contains 14 residues. CDR3 DNA sequence: TGCAGTGCTAGATCCCCATTGTCCCAATCGGGCTACACCTTC. This sequence encodes CSARSPLSQSGYTF.

This clonotype occurred many times. The gene calls are TRBV15 and TRBJ1-2; 8 bases match TRBD1. The CDR3 consists of 15 residues. Per the germline V gene, CDR1 is LNHNV and CDR2 is YYDKDF (reference sequence). V lost 3 bases and J lost 5; bases outside the gene matches: 8. For the CDR3, the DNA is TGTGCCACCAGCAGTCAACTACAGGGGGGTTATGGCTACACCTTC. Protein: CATSSQLQGGYGYTF.

The CDR3 region has the DNA TGTGCCAGCAGATGGGACCTAGAAGGCACTGAAGCTTTCTTT. This gives the protein CASRWDLEGTEAFF. This chain joins TRBV28 and TRBJ1-1, with D possibly matching TRBD1 (5 bases). Germline V gene data show CDR1 as MDHEN and CDR2 as SYDVKM. CDR3 length: 14 residues. V lost 6 bases, J lost 4 bases, and 15 bases lay in between.

The V call is TRBV29-1, the J call TRBJ2-5, with 7 bases fitting TRBD1. In germline, CDR1 is SQVTM, CDR2 ANQGSEA. The CDR3 contains 14 residues. V lost 8 bases to trimming and J lost 4 bases; unmatched junction nucleotides: 13. CDR3 bases: TGCAGCTTGGGGTCCAGGGGGATTGGAGAGACCCAGTACTTC. Translated: CSLGSRGIGETQYF.

As concerns this clonotype: A read error may explain this, as a much larger clone is one base away. The V and J genes are TRBV7-2 and TRBJ2-5; D is uncertain. The germline gives CDR1 SGHTA, CDR2 FQGNSA. The length of the CDR3 is 13 residues. CDR3 nucleotide sequence: TGTGCCAGCAGCTTTCTCGCGCAAGAGACCCGGTACTTC. Encoded protein: CASSFLAQETRYF. Supplemented by reference TRBV7-2 and TRBJ2-5, the full variable domain reads GAGVSQSPSNKVTEKGKDVELRCDPISGHTALYWYRQSLGQGLEFLIYFQGNSAPDKSGLPSDRFSAERTGGSVSTLTIQRTQQEDSAVYLCASSFLAQETRYFGPGTRLLVL.

This CDR3 reads CASSQEDRVGNTIYF. DNA for the CDR3: TGCGCCAGCAGCCAAGAGGACAGGGTCGGAAACACCATATATTTT. The chain uses TRBV4-1 and TRBJ1-3; 8 bases line up with TRBD1. Germline CDR1 reads MGHRA; CDR2 reads YSYEKL. This CDR3 comprises 15 residues. Unmatched junction bases numbered 2, after V lost 0 bases and J lost 4 bases.

This clonotype was recorded once. The chain employs TRBV7-9 and TRBJ1-1; D remains ambiguous. V was pared by 3 bases and J by 0 bases, with 8 bases between. This CDR3 is 14 amino acids long. The germline gives CDR1 SEHNR, CDR2 FQNEAQ (reference sequence). As DNA, the CDR3 is TGTGCCAGCAGCTTCGGGAATCTGAACACTGAAGCTTTCTTT. This sequence encodes CASSFGNLNTEAFF. The entire variable domain, with the rest obtained from reference TRBV7-9 and TRBJ1-1, is as follows: DTGVSQNPRHKITKRGQNVTFRCDPISEHNRLYWYRQTLGQGPEFLTYFQNEAQLEKSRLLSDRFSAERPKGSFSTLEIQRTEQGDSAMYLCASSFGNLNTEAFFGQGTRLTVV.